These T cell receptor beta chains were read from a single sample in a study of blood T cell repertoires in COVID-19. Data came from immunoSEQ multiplex PCR; TCRdb stores just in-frame clones and leaves some out. This table holds 150,000 to 200,000 clones, approximately 80% found once. The sequencing input was peripheral blood. Every receptor here comes from a woman aged 80 or over with active or convalescent COVID-19. Each CDR3 is given with its conserved first and last residue. Fields, in order: D gene, J gene, clone size, V gene, CDR3 DNA, CDR3 protein. The D gene is left open where the match is weak. Where a row states a size, it is once, few, many or the class of an expanded clone; other rows omit it.

TRBD2 | TRBJ2-1 | NA | TRBV9 | TGTGCCAGCAGCGTCGCTAGCGGGGGGGCTTCCTCCTACAATGAGCAGTTCTTC | CASSVASGGASSYNEQFF
NA | TRBJ1-1 | NA | TRBV11-2 | TGTGCCAGCAGCTTTGGTAGAGCGCAAGCTTTCTTT | CASSFGRAQAFF
TRBD1 | TRBJ1-2 | NA | TRBV10-3 | TGTGCCATCAGTACTAAGGACAGGGGGATCTATGGCTACACCTTC | CAISTKDRGIYGYTF
TRBD1 | TRBJ1-1 | NA | TRBV7-3 | TGTGCCAGCAGCCGCTGGACAGGTGGGGGAACTGAAGCTTTCTTT | CASSRWTGGGTEAFF
TRBD2 | TRBJ2-1 | NA | TRBV5-1 | TGCGCCAGCAGCTTAGGACTAGCTAATGAGCAGTTCTTC | CASSLGLANEQFF
NA | TRBJ1-1 | NA | TRBV18 | TGTGCCAGCTCACCACAGGGGGTCACTGAAGCTTTCTTT | CASSPQGVTEAFF
TRBD2 | TRBJ2-7 | NA | TRBV5-6 | TGTGCCAGCAGCTTACTAGCGGGGTCCTACGAGCAGTACTTC | CASSLLAGSYEQYF
TRBD1 | TRBJ1-6 | NA | TRBV20-1 | TGCAGTGCTAGTGGGGACAGTGGAAATTCACCCCTCCACTTT | CSASGDSGNSPLHF
TRBD1 | TRBJ1-5 | NA | TRBV9 | TGTGCCAGCAGCGTAGGGACAGGGGGGGGTCAGCCCCAGCATTTT | CASSVGTGGGQPQHF
TRBD1 | TRBJ1-5 | few | TRBV2 | TGTGCCAGCCTTCGGGACAGGACCAATCAGCCCCAGCATTTT | CASLRDRTNQPQHF
TRBD1 | TRBJ2-6 | NA | TRBV5-6 | TGTGCCAGCAGCCCACAGGGGAGCTCTGGGGCCAACGTCCTGACTTTC | CASSPQGSSGANVLTF
NA | TRBJ2-1 | NA | TRBV9 | TGTGCCAGCACCCCCCCCGGGGGCTCCTACAATGAGCAGTTCTTC | CASTPPGGSYNEQFF
NA | TRBJ1-1 | NA | TRBV2 | TGTGCCAGCAGTGAAGAACAGGGAGGGACTGAAGCTTTCTTT | CASSEEQGGTEAFF
TRBD1 | TRBJ1-6 | NA | TRBV27 | TGTGCCAGCAGTCCTCGGACAGGGAATGGTTCACCCCTCCACTTT | CASSPRTGNGSPLHF
TRBD1 | TRBJ2-5 | NA | TRBV5-6 | TGTGCCAGCAGCTTAATGGACAGGGGGCTTGAGACCCAGTACTTC | CASSLMDRGLETQYF
NA | TRBJ2-7 | NA | TRBV29-1 | TGCAGCGTTGAAATAGGGGGACGGAACGAGCAGTACTTC | CSVEIGGRNEQYF
NA | TRBJ1-3 | NA | TRBV6-5 | TGTGCCGGACAAGTGGGAAACACCATATATTTT | CAGQVGNTIYF
NA | TRBJ1-4 | NA | TRBV18 | TGTGCCAGCTCACCAAGTAGGGGGTTTGAAAAACTGTTTTTT | CASSPSRGFEKLFF
TRBD1 | TRBJ2-1 | NA | TRBV11-2 | TGTGCCAGCAGCTCACAGGGGGGCTCCTACAATGAGCAGTTCTTC | CASSSQGGSYNEQFF
NA | TRBJ1-4 | NA | TRBV6-5 | TGTGCCAGCAGGGGGGGTGAAAAACTGTTTTTT | CASRGGEKLFF
TRBD1 | TRBJ2-7 | NA | TRBV11-2 | TGTGCCAGCAGCTTACAAGGGGACAGGGCAGTTTACGAGCAGTACTTC | CASSLQGDRAVYEQYF
TRBD2 | TRBJ2-7 | NA | TRBV7-8 | TGTGCCAGCAGCTTAGGGTCGGGAGGAGTGTTGCGCCCCGAGCAGTACTTC | CASSLGSGGVLRPEQYF
TRBD1 | TRBJ2-7 | few | TRBV20-1 | TGCAGTGCTAGTCAGAACAGGGGTTCCTACGAGCAGTACTTC | CSASQNRGSYEQYF
NA | TRBJ1-6 | NA | TRBV25-1 | TGTGCCAGCAGTGAATATTCGCCAGGGGCTAAGGATTCACCCCTCCACTTT | CASSEYSPGAKDSPLHF
NA | TRBJ1-1 | NA | TRBV18 | TGTGCCAGCTCACGAATGCAGATGAACACTGAAGCTTTCTTT | CASSRMQMNTEAFF
NA | TRBJ1-1 | NA | TRBV5-6 | TGTGCCAGCAGCTCAGCGGGGGGGATGGACACTGAAGCTTTCTTT | CASSSAGGMDTEAFF
TRBD1 | TRBJ2-3 | NA | TRBV5-1 | TGCGCCAGCAGCTTGGGTGGGACAGGGAAGACAGATACGCAGTATTTT | CASSLGGTGKTDTQYF
NA | TRBJ1-1 | few | TRBV28 | TGTGCCAGCAGTCAACCCCGGGGGTCGGAGGCTGAAGCTTTCTTT | CASSQPRGSEAEAFF
NA | TRBJ1-1 | NA | TRBV6-5 | TGTGCCAGCAGTTCTGGATCCGGGTCCCAGGGAGCTTTCTTT | CASSSGSGSQGAFF
NA | TRBJ1-2 | NA | TRBV3-1/TRBV3-2 | TGTGCCAGCAGCCAAGGGGGCGCCCCCGCCGGCTACACCTTC | CASSQGGAPAGYTF
TRBD1 | TRBJ2-7 | NA | TRBV19 | TGTGCCAGTAGTATGGCAGGGGGCTACGAGCAGTACTTC | CASSMAGGYEQYF
NA | TRBJ1-5 | NA | TRBV10-3 | TGTGCCATCAGCGGAGGGCAGGGACTGCCCCAGCATTTT | CAISGGQGLPQHF
NA | TRBJ1-3 | NA | TRBV7-9 | TGTGCCAGCCGGGGGGACGCCGAAAACTCTGGAAACACCATATATTTT | CASRGDAENSGNTIYF
TRBD1 | TRBJ1-4 | NA | TRBV6-6 | TGTGCCAGCAGTTACGGACAGGCTAATGAAAAACTGTTTTTT | CASSYGQANEKLFF
NA | TRBJ1-3 | NA | TRBV30 | TGTGCCTGGAATCGACAGGCTGGAAACACCATATATTTT | CAWNRQAGNTIYF
NA | TRBJ2-3 | NA | TRBV3-1/TRBV3-2 | TGTGCCAGCAGCCAAGATGCGGGCGAGAGAACAGATACGCAGTATTTT | CASSQDAGERTDTQYF
TRBD1 | TRBJ1-1 | once | TRBV27 | TGTGCCAGCAGGAGCACAGGGGAGTTCTTCTTCACTGAAGCTTTCTTT | CASRSTGEFFFTEAFF
TRBD2 | TRBJ2-7 | NA | TRBV5-5 | TGTGCCAGCAGCTTCCGGACTAGCGGGGGGGACGAGCAGTACTTC | CASSFRTSGGDEQYF
NA | TRBJ1-2 | NA | TRBV7-6 | TGTGCCAGCAGCTTAGACCCAGGGTCTAACTATGGCTACACCTTC | CASSLDPGSNYGYTF
NA | TRBJ1-6 | once | TRBV27 | TGTGCCAGCAGCTTAGCGGGAACCTCACCCCTCCACTTT | CASSLAGTSPLHF
NA | TRBJ1-5 | NA | TRBV29-1 | TGCAGCGTTGGGGGAGGGGAGTCCCAGCATTTT | CSVGGGESQHF
TRBD1 | TRBJ1-4 | once | TRBV28 | TGTGCCAGCAGTATCACGACAGGGGATGAAAAACTGTTTTTT | CASSITTGDEKLFF
TRBD1 | TRBJ1-4 | NA | TRBV25-1 | TGTGCCAGCAGTGAAGGGACAGGGGGGGAAAAACTGTTTTTT | CASSEGTGGEKLFF
TRBD2 | TRBJ2-7 | NA | TRBV4-1 | TGCGCCAGCAGCCAAGGGCTAGCGGGGGGCACCTACGAGCAGTACTTC | CASSQGLAGGTYEQYF
TRBD2 | TRBJ2-5 | NA | TRBV5-1 | TGCGCCAGCAGCTCGACCGGGGGGGCGTTGGGAGAGACCCAGTACTTC | CASSSTGGALGETQYF
TRBD2 | TRBJ2-7 | NA | TRBV7-2 | TGTGCCAGCAGCTCCGCCCTGGCGGGGGGGGAGCAGTACTTC | CASSSALAGGEQYF
TRBD1 | TRBJ1-6 | once | TRBV7-2 | TGTGCCAGCAGCGCAGGACAGGGATCACCCCTCCACTTT | CASSAGQGSPLHF
NA | TRBJ2-5 | NA | TRBV11-2 | TGTGCCAGCAGCTTAGAGGGGGCCAGGAGGGAGACCCAGTACTTC | CASSLEGARRETQYF
NA | TRBJ2-1 | NA | TRBV3-1/TRBV3-2 | TGTGCCAGCAGCCAAGCCTGGGGAGGCAACAATGAGCAGTTCTTC | CASSQAWGGNNEQFF
NA | TRBJ2-1 | NA | TRBV7-2 | TGTGCCAGCAGCATGTACAGGGTCACGTTCTTC | CASSMYRVTFF
NA | TRBJ2-5 | NA | TRBV12-5 | TGTGCTAGTGGTCCCCTAGAAGCGGGCGGGGAGACCCAGTACTTC | CASGPLEAGGETQYF
NA | TRBJ2-7 | few | TRBV11-3 | TGTGCCAGCAGCCGTTTTACGGGGGGCGCCTACGAGCAGTACTTC | CASSRFTGGAYEQYF
NA | TRBJ2-1 | NA | TRBV6-1 | TGTGCCAGCAGTGAACGGGGACTTTACAATGAGCAGTTCTTC | CASSERGLYNEQFF
NA | TRBJ1-1 | few | TRBV3-1/TRBV3-2 | TGTGCCAGCAGCCTCCTCGGGTTTGAAGCTTTCTTT | CASSLLGFEAFF
NA | TRBJ2-7 | NA | TRBV9 | TGTGCCAGCAGCGTAGACCCAGGGAACTCCTACGAGCAGTACTTC | CASSVDPGNSYEQYF
NA | TRBJ2-5 | NA | TRBV10-3 | TGTGCCATCAGTGAGGGACACGGACGGGAGACCCAGTACTTC | CAISEGHGRETQYF
NA | TRBJ2-7 | few | TRBV2 | TGTGCCAGCAGTTTCGACAGGAGCTCCTACGAGCAGTACTTC | CASSFDRSSYEQYF
TRBD1 | TRBJ1-1 | NA | TRBV6-5 | TGTGCCAGCAGGAGGACAGGGGGTACTGAAGCTTTCTTT | CASRRTGGTEAFF
NA | TRBJ1-5 | NA | TRBV7-2 | TGTGCCAGCAGCGTCGGTTTAGTGGGCAATCAGCCCCAGCATTTT | CASSVGLVGNQPQHF
TRBD1 | TRBJ1-1 | NA | TRBV6-5 | TGTGCCAGCAGCAGGGGGCTCGACACTGAAGCTTTCTTT | CASSRGLDTEAFF